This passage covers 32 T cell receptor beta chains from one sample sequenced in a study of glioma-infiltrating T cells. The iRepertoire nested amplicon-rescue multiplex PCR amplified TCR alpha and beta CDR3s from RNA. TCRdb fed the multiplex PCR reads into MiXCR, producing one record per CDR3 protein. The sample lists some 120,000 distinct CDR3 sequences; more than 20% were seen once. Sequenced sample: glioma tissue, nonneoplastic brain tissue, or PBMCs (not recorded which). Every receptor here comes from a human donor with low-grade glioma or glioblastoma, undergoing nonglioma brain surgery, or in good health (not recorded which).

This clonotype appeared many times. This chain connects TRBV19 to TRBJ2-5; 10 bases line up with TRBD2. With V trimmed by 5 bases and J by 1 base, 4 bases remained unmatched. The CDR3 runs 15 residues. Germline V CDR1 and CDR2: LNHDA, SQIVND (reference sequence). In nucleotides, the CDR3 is TGTGCCAGTAGTGCTAGCGGGAGTATCCAAGAGACCCAGTACTTC. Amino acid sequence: CASSASGSIQETQYF.

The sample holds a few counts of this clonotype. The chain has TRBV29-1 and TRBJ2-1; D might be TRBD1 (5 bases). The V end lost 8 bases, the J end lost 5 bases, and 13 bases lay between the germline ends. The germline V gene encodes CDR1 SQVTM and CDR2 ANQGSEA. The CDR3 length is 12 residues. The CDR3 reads CSSPGYHNEQFF. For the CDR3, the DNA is TGCAGCTCCCCAGGGTACCACAATGAGCAGTTCTTC.

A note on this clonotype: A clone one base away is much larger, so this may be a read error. CDR3 in DNA: TGCGCCAGCAGCCAATCGACTCTTACAGGTACGCAGTATTTT. Its protein product is CASSQSTLTGTQYF. The chain couples TRBV4-3 to TRBJ2-3; a weak D match, TRBD1 (5 bases). This CDR3 has 14 residues. Germline V gene data show CDR1 as LGHNA and CDR2 as YSLEER.

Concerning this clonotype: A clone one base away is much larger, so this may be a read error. The CDR3 sequence: CAGSLLLGLAGLGEQYF. Written as DNA, the CDR3 is TGTGCCGGCAGCTTACTCTTGGGACTAGCGGGATTGGGCGAGCAGTACTTC. V and J are TRBV7-2 and TRBJ2-7, with 13 nucleotides matching TRBD2. This CDR3 has 17 residues. Germline V lookup: CDR1 SGHTA, CDR2 FQGNSA.

The CDR3 is CASSSRLAVETQYF. The CDR3 DNA reads as TGTGCCAGCAGCTCCCGACTAGCGGTAGAGACCCAGTACTTC. The chain employs TRBV7-9 and TRBJ2-5; the match to TRBD2 covers 9 bases. CDR3 size: 14 residues. J was trimmed by 4 bases and V by 4 bases; bases with no gene match: 4. In germline, CDR1 is SEHNR, CDR2 FQNEAQ (reference sequence).

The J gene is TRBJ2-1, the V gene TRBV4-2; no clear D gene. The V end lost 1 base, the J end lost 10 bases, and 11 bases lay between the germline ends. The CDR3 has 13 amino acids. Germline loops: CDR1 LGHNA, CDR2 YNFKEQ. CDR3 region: CASSQAQREEQFF. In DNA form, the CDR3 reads TGTGCCAGCAGCCAAGCCCAGCGCGAGGAGCAGTTCTTC.

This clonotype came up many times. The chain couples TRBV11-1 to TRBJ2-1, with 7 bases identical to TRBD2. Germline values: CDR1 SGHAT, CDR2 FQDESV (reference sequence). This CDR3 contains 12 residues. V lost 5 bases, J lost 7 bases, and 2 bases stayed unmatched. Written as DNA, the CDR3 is TGTGCCAGCAGCCCAGCGGGAAATGAGCAGTTCTTC. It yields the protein CASSPAGNEQFF.

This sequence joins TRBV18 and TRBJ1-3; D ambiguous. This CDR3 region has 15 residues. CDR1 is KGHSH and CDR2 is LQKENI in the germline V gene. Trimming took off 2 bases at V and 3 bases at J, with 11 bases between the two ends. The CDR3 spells CASSPSSGHGNTIYF. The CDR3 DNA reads TGTGCCAGCTCACCATCGTCCGGGCATGGAAACACCATATATTTT.

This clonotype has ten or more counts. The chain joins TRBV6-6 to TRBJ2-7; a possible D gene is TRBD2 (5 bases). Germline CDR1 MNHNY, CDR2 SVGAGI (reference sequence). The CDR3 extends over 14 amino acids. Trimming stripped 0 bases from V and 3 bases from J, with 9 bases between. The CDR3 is CASSYSYSGYEQYF. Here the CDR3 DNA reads TGTGCCAGCAGTTACTCGTACAGCGGCTACGAGCAGTACTTC.

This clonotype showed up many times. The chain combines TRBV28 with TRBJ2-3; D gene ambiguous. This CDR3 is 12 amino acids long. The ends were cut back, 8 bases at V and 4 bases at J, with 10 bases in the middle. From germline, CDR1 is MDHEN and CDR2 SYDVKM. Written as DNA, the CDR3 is TGTGCCAGCGGCCAGGCCGCAGATACGCAGTATTTT. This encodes CASGQAADTQYF.

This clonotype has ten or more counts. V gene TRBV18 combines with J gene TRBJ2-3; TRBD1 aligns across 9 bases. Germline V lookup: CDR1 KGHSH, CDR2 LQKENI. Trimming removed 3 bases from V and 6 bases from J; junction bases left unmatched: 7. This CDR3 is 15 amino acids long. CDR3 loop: CASSPGGQGVDTQYF. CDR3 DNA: TGTGCCAGCTCACCTGGGGGACAGGGAGTCGATACGCAGTATTTT.

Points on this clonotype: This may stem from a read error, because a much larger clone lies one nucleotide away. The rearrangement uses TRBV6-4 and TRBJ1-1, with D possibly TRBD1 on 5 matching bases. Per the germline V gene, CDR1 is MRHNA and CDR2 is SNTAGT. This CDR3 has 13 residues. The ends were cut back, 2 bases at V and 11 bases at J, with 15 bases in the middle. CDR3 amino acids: CASSDQGRGEAFF. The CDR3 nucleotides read TGTGCCAGCAGTGACCAAGGGAGGGGCGAGGCTTTCTTT.

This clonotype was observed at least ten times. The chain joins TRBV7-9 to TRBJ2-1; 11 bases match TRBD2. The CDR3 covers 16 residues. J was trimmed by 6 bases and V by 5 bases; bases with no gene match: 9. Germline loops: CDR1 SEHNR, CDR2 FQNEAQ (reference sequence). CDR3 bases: TGTGCCAGCAGCACAATACTAGCGGGAGCCTTCAATGAGCAGTTCTTC. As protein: CASSTILAGAFNEQFF.

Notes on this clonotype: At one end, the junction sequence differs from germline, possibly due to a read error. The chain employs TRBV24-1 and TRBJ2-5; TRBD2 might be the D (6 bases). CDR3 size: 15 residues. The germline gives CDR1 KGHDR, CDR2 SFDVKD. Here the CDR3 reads CATSEWGLSKENQYF. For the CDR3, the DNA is TGTGCCACCAGTGAGTGGGGACTGAGCAAAGAGAACCAGTACTTC.

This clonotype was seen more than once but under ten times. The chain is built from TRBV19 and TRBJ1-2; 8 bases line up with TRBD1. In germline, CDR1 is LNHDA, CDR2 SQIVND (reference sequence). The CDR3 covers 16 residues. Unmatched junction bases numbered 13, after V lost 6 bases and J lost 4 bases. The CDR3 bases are TGTGCCAGTAGCCCCCAGCAAGGACAGGGCCTCTATGGCTACACCTTC. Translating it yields CASSPQQGQGLYGYTF.

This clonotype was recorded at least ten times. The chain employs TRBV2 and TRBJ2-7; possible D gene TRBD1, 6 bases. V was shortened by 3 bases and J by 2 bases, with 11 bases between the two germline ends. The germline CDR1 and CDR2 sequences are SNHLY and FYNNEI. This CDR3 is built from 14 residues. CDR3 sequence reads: CASSDGDKTYEQYF. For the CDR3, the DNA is TGTGCCAGCAGTGACGGGGACAAGACCTACGAGCAGTACTTC.

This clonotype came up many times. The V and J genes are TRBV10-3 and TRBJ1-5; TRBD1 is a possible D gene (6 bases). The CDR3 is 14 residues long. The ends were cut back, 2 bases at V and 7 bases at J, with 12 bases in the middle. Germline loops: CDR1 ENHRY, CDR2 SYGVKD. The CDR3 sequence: CAISENREDQPQHF. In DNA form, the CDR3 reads TGTGCCATCAGTGAGAACAGGGAGGACCAGCCCCAGCATTTT.

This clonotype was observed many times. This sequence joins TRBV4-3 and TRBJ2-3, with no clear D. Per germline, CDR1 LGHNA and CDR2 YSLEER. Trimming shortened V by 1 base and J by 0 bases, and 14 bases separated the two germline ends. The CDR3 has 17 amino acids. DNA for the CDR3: TGCGCCAGCAGCCAAGCCGTGGGTGGATCTAGCACAGATACGCAGTATTTT. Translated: CASSQAVGGSSTDTQYF.

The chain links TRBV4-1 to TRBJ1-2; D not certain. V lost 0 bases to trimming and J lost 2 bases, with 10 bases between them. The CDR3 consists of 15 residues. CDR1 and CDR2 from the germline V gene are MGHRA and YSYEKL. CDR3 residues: CASSQDLPGNYGYTF. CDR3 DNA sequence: TGCGCCAGCAGCCAAGATTTACCGGGGAACTATGGCTACACCTTC.

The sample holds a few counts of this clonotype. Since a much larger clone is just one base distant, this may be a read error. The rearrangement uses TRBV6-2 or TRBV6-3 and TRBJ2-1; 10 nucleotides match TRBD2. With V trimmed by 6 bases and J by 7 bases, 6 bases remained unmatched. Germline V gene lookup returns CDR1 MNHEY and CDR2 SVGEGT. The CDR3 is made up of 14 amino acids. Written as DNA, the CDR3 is TGTGCCAGCAGACAGCTAGCGGGAGTTAATGAGCAGTTCTTC. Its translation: CASRQLAGVNEQFF.

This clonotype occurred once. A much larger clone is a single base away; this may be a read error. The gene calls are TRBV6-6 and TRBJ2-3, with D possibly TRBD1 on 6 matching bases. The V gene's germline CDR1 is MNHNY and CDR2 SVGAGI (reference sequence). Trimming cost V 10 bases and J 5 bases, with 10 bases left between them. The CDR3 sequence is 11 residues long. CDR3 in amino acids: CAIRDIDTQYF. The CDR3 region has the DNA TGTGCCATCAGGGACATAGATACGCAGTATTTT.

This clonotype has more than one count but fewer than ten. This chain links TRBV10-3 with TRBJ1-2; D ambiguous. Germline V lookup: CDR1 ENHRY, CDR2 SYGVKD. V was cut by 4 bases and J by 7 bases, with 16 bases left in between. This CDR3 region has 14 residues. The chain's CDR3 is CAISVESVKRGYTF. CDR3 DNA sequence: TGTGCCATCAGTGTCGAGTCCGTCAAGCGTGGCTACACCTTC.

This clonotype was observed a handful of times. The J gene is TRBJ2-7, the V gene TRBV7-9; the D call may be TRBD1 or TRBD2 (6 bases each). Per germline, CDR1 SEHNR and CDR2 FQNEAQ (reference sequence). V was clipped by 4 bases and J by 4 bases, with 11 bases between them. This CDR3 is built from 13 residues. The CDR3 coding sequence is TGTGCCAGCAGCTCGAGGGGGGCGTACGAGCAGTACTTC. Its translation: CASSSRGAYEQYF.

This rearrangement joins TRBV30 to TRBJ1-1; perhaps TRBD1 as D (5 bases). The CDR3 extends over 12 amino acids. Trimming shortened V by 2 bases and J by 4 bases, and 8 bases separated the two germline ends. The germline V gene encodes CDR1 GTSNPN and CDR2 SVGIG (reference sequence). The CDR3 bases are TGTGCCTGGAGTAGTGGGGGCACTGAAGCTTTCTTT. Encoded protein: CAWSSGGTEAFF.

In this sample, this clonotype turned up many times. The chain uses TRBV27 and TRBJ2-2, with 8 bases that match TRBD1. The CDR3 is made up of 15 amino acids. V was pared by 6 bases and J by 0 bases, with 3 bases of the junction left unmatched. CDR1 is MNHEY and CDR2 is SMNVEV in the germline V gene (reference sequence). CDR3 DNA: TGTGCCAGCAGACGACAGGGGTCGAACACCGGGGAGCTGTTTTTT. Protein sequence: CASRRQGSNTGELFF.

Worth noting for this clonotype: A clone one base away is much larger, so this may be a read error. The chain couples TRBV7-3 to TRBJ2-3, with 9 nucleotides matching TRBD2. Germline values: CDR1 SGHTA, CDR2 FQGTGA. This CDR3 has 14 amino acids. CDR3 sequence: CASSLGLAPDTQFF. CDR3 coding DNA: TGTGCCAGCAGCCTTGGACTAGCGCCGGATACGCAGTTTTTT.

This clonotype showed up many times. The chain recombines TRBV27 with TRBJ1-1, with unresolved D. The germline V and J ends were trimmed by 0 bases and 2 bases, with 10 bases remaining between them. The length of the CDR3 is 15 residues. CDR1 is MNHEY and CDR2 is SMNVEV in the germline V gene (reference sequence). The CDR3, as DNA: TGTGCCAGCAGTTTATCGGCCAGCTTAAACACTGAAGCTTTCTTT. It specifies CASSLSASLNTEAFF.

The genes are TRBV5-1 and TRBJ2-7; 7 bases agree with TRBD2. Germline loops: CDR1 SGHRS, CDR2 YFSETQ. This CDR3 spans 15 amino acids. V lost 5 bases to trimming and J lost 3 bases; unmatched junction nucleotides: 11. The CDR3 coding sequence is TGCGCCAGCAGTCCGGGGTTGGGACTACTCTACGAGCAGTACTTC. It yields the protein CASSPGLGLLYEQYF. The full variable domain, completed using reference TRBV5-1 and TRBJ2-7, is KAGVTQTPRYLIKTRGQQVTLSCSPISGHRSVSWYQQTPGQGLQFLFEYFSETQRNKGNFPGRFSGRQFSNSRSEMNVSTLELGDSALYLCASSPGLGLLYEQYFGPGTRLTVT.

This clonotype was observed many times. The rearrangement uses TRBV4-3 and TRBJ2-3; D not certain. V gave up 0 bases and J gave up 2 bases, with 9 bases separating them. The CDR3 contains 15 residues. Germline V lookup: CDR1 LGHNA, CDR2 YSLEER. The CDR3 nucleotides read TGCGCCAGCAGCCAAGATCCCGACCCCACAGATACGCAGTATTTT. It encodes CASSQDPDPTDTQYF.

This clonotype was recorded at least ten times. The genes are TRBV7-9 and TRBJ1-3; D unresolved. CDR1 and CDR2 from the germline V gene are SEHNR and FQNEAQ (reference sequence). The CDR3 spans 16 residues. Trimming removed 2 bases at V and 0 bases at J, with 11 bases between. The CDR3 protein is CASSLSGSVSGNTIYF. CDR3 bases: TGTGCCAGCAGCTTATCGGGGTCTGTCTCTGGAAACACCATATATTTT.

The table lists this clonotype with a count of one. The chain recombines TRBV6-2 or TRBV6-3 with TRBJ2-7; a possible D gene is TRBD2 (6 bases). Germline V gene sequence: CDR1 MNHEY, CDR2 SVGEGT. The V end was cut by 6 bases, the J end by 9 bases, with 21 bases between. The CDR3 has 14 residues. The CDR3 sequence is CASRLGLLGSGQYF. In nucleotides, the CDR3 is TGTGCCAGCAGATTAGGACTATTGGGATCCGGGCAGTACTTC.

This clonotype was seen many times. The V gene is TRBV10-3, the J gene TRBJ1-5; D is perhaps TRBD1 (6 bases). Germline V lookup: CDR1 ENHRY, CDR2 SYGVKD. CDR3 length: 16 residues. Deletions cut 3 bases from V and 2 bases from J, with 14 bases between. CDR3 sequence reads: CAISDQTGYGNQPQHF. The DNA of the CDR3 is TGTGCCATCAGTGACCAGACAGGTTACGGCAATCAGCCCCAGCATTTT.